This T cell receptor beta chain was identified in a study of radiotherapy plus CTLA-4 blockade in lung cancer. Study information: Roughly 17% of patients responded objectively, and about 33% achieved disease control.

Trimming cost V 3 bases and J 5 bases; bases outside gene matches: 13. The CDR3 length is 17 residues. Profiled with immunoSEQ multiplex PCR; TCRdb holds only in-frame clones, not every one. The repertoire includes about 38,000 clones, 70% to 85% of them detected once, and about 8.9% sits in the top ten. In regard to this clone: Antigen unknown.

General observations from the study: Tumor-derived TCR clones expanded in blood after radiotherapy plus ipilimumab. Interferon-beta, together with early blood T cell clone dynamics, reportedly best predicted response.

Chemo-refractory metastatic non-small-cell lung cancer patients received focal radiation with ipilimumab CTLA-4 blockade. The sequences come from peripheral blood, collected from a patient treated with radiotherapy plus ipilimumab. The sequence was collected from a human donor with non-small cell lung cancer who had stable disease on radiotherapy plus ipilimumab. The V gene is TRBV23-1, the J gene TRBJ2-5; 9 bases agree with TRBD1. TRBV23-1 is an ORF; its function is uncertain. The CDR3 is CASSQRTRDRVGETQYF. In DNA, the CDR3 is TGCGCCAGCAGTCAGCGTACTCGGGACAGGGTGGGCGAGACCCAGTACTTC.